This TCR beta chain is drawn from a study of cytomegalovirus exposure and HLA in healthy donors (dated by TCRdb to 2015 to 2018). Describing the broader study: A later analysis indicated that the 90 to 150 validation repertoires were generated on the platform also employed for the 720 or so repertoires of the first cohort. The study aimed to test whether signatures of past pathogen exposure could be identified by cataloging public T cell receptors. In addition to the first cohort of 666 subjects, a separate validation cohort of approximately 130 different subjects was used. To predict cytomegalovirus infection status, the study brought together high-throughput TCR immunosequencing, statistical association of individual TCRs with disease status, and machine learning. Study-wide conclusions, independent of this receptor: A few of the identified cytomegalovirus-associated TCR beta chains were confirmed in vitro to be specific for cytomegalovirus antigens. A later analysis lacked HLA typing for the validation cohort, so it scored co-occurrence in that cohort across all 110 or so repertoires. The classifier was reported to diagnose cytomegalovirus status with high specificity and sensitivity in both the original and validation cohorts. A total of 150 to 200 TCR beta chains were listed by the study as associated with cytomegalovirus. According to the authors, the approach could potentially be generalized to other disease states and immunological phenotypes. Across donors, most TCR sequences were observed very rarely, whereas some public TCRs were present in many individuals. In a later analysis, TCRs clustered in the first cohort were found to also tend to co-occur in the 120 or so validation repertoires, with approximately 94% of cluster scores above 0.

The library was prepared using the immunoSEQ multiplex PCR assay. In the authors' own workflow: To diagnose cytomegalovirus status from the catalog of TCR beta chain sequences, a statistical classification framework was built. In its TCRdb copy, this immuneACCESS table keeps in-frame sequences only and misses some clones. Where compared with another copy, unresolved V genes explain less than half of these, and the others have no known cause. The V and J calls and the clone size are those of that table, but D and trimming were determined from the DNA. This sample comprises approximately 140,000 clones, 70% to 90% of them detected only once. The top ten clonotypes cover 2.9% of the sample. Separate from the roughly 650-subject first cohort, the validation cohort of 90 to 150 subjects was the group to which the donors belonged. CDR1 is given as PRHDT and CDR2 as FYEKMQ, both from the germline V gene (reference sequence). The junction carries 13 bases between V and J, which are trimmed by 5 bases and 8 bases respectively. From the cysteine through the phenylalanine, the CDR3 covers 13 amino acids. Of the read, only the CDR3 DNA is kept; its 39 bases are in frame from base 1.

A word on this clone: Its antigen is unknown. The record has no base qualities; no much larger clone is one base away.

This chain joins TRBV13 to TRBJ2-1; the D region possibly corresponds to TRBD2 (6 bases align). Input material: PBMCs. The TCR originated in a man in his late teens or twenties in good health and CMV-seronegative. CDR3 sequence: CASSPPLAHEQFF. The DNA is TGTGCCAGCAGCCCCCCACTAGCTCATGAGCAGTTCTTC.